The 2 T cell receptor beta chains in this list originate from one sample, sequenced in a study of T cells in Graves' hyperthyroidism and ophthalmopathy. TCR beta CDR3 region amplification was performed from RNA transcripts. Using the HTBI primer set, a first-round RT-PCR was run on the TCR CDR3. TCRdb re-called the multiplex PCR reads through MiXCR, storing one row per CDR3 protein. The sample yields 730,000 or so distinct CDR3 sequences, around 19% seen once. The material sequenced was blood. The receptors were gathered from a woman aged 45-59 years with Graves' hyperthyroidism that later progressed to Graves' ophthalmopathy.

This chain links TRBV11-2 with TRBJ2-2; 7 bases map to TRBD1. This CDR3 has 15 amino acids. Looked up from germline, CDR1 is SGHAT and CDR2 is FQNNGV. V was clipped by 0 bases and J by 3 bases; unmatched bases: 1. This CDR3 reads CASSLDRGYTGELFF. In DNA, the CDR3 is TGTGCCAGCAGCTTAGACAGGGGGTACACCGGGGAGCTGTTTTTT. The full variable domain, its missing parts supplied by reference TRBV11-2 and TRBJ2-2, is EAGVAQSPRYKIIEKRQSVAFWCNPISGHATLYWYQQILGQGPKLLIQFQNNGVVDDSQLPKDRFSAERLKGVDSTLKIQPAKLEDSAVYLCASSLDRGYTGELFFGEGSRLTVL.

Many counts were recorded for this clonotype. This sequence joins TRBV30 and TRBJ2-7; 9 bases match TRBD1. J was trimmed by 6 bases and V by 2 bases; bases with no gene match: 5. CDR3 length: 13 amino acids. From germline, CDR1 is GTSNPN and CDR2 SVGIG (reference sequence). The CDR3 DNA reads TGTGCCTGGAGTAAACAGGGGGCGCGCGAGCAGTACTTC. This codes for CAWSKQGAREQYF.